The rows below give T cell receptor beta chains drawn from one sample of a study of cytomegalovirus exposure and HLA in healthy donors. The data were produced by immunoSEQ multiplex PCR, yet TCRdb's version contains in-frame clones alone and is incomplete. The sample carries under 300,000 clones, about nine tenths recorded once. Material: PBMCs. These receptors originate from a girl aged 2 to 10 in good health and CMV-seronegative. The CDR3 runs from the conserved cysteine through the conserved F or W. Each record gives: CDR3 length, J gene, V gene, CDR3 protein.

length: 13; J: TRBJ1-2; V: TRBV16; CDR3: CASSPRAFYGYTF
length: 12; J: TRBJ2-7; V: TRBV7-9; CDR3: CASSRAGNEQYF
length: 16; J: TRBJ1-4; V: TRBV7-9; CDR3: CASSLSAELVNEKLFF
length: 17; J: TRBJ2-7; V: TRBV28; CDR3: CASRYSRAAGGPGEQYF
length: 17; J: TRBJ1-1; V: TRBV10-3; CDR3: CAISEPDTGRVYTEAFF
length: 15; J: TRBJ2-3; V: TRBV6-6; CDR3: CANSTLASGSDTQYF
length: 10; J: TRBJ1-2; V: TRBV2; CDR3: CASSDIGYTF
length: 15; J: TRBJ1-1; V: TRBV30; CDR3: CAWSPRWSLNTEAFF
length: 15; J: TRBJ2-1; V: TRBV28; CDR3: CASSFVPSSYNEQFF
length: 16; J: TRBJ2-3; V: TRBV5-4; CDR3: CASSLGTSGSSDTQYF
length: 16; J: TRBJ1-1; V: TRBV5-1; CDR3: CASSLRGGAEDTEAFF